This T cell receptor beta chain appears in the sequencing data of a study of T cell repertoires in cytomegalovirus infection. TCRdb recomputed calls from the reads with MiXCR, one row per CDR3 protein. The repertoire has a few hundred thousand distinct CDR3 sequences, about 32% of them found once; the top ten carry about 13%. This CDR3 has 17 amino acids. Germline V lookup: CDR1 MGHRA, CDR2 YSYEKL. V trimming: 1 base; J trimming: 4 bases; junction bases outside the gene matches: 13. Regarding this clonotype: Its antigen is unknown.

This TCR came from a human donor in good health (CMV status not recorded). Some clones in this sample may be carry-over from other donors' samples. V gene TRBV4-1 combines with J gene TRBJ2-7; 7 bases align to TRBD1. Material: cultured PBMCs, obtained from culture after CMV antigen stimulation. DNA for the CDR3: TGCGCCAGCAGCCAAGTCCTACAGGGGACACTGACATACGAGCAGTACTTC. Residues: CASSQVLQGTLTYEQYF.